These 17 T cell receptor beta chains came from one sample sequenced in a study of shared clonotypes between healthy human individuals. Sequenced by immunoSEQ multiplex PCR; TCRdb stores in-frame clones only, minus some. The table shows roughly 2.5 million clones, with 90% to 95% occurring only once. The sample was naive CD4+ T cells sorted from blood. As for subset: CD45RA+ positively selected. The receptors derive from a man aged 18 to 30 in good health.

This clone was recorded a few times. This sequence joins TRBV28 and TRBJ1-6; TRBD1 matches at 7 bases. V shed 10 bases and J 7 bases; nucleotides not matched to a gene: 10. Germline assignment: CDR1 MDHEN and CDR2 SYDVKM. This CDR3 has 14 residues. The CDR3 bases are TGTGCCACAGGGGGAGGGCCGGGGAATTCACCCCTCCACTTT. Its translation is CATGGGPGNSPLHF.

This chain joins TRBV7-2 and TRBJ1-1; the D is unclear. Germline V gives CDR1 SGHTA, CDR2 FQGNSA. V was pared by 0 bases and J by 3 bases, with 14 bases between. The CDR3 extends over 16 amino acids. The CDR3 nucleotides are TGTGCCAGCAGCTTAGCAAGTGTTGTTTTTTACACTGAAGCTTTCTTT. Protein sequence: CASSLASVVFYTEAFF.

The rearrangement uses TRBV5-1 and TRBJ1-2, with 8 bases that match TRBD1. Germline CDR1 SGHRS, CDR2 YFSETQ. V trimming: 4 bases; J trimming: 4 bases; junction bases outside the gene matches: 9. This CDR3 region has 15 residues. Here the CDR3 reads CASSTGTGKSYGYTF. CDR3 coding DNA: TGCGCCAGCAGCACCGGGACAGGAAAGTCCTATGGCTACACCTTC.

The genes are TRBV2 and TRBJ2-5; D is ambiguous. Germline lookup yields CDR1 SNHLY and CDR2 FYNNEI. The CDR3 is 12 amino acids. Trimming pared 4 bases from V and 7 bases from J, leaving 10 bases between. CDR3 protein: CASSAVVGTQYF. CDR3 bases: TGTGCCAGCAGTGCGGTCGTGGGGACCCAGTACTTC. The full variable domain, rest sourced from reference TRBV2 and TRBJ2-5, is EPEVTQTPSHQVTQMGQEVILRCVPISNHLYFYWYRQILGQKVEFLVSFYNNEISEKSEIFDDQFSVERPDGSNFTLKIRSTKLEDSAMYFCASSAVVGTQYFGPGTRLLVL.

J is TRBJ1-2 and V is TRBV5-6; 10 bases fit TRBD1. Germline trimming cut 4 bases from V and 5 bases from J; bases unmatched to any gene: 8. CDR3 length: 15 amino acids. Germline V lookup: CDR1 SGHDT, CDR2 YYEEEE. The CDR3 spells CASSLPGTGDYGYTF. CDR3 sequence (DNA): TGTGCCAGCAGCCTTCCCGGGACAGGGGATTATGGCTACACCTTC.

V is TRBV10-3 and J is TRBJ2-1, with 10 bases lining up with TRBD2. Germline V gives CDR1 ENHRY, CDR2 SYGVKD. V dropped 6 bases and J dropped 8; count of bases not matched to a gene: 10. The CDR3 has 15 residues. The CDR3 loop is CAISGGASGSYEQFF. CDR3 coding DNA: TGTGCCATCAGCGGGGGGGCTAGCGGGAGTTATGAGCAGTTCTTC.

A single count supports this clone. V and J are TRBV14 and TRBJ2-2, with D tentatively TRBD2 (6 bases). V was clipped by 1 base and J by 4 bases, with 10 bases between them. The CDR3 totals 15 residues. Germline CDR1 SGHDN, CDR2 FVKESK. The CDR3 DNA is TGTGCCAGCAGCCAAGCGGGAGTAGGCACCGGGGAGCTGTTTTTT. Translation gives CASSQAGVGTGELFF.

V and J are TRBV19 and TRBJ1-4, with unresolved D. The V gene lost 2 bases and the J gene lost 4 bases, with 8 bases spanning the gap. Germline V gene lookup returns CDR1 LNHDA and CDR2 SQIVND (reference sequence). The CDR3 length is 14 residues. CDR3 sequence reads: CASSINRYNEKLFF. Written as DNA, the CDR3 is TGTGCCAGTAGTATAAATAGATATAATGAAAAACTGTTTTTT.

The chain has TRBV25-1 and TRBJ2-3, with D tentatively TRBD2 (5 bases). The germline V and J ends were trimmed by 3 bases and 2 bases, with 15 bases remaining between them. Germline CDR1 reads MGHDK; CDR2 reads SYGVNS. This CDR3 comprises 16 residues. CDR3 in amino acids: CASSETKRVTTDTQYF. CDR3 nucleotides: TGTGCCAGCAGTGAGACCAAGAGGGTGACCACAGATACGCAGTATTTT.

V gene TRBV28 combines with J gene TRBJ2-6; maybe TRBD1 (5 bases). CDR1 is MDHEN, CDR2 SYDVKM, per germline. CDR3 length equals 14 residues. The V and J ends lost 5 bases and 2 bases respectively, with 7 bases between them. The CDR3 protein is CASSTTAGANVLTF. The CDR3 nucleotides are TGTGCCAGCAGTACGACAGCTGGGGCCAACGTCCTGACTTTC.

This clone was recorded once. The gene calls are TRBV14 and TRBJ2-7; no definite D call. Germline V CDR1 and CDR2: SGHDN, FVKESK. Trimming pared 8 bases from V and 4 bases from J, leaving 9 bases between. This CDR3 comprises 11 residues. CDR3 nucleotides: TGTGCCAGCTCGGGCTCTTACGAGCAGTACTTC. Protein product: CASSGSYEQYF.

As to this clone: This sample also contains other DNA sequences that code for the same CDR3. The chain uses TRBV28 and TRBJ2-7; D gene unclear. V dropped 6 bases and J dropped 4 bases, with 7 bases sitting between them. The CDR3 totals 11 residues. CDR1 and CDR2 from the germline V gene are MDHEN and SYDVKM. The chain's CDR3 is CASSFGYEQYF. CDR3 nucleotides: TGTGCCAGCAGCTTCGGATACGAGCAGTACTTC.

To note about this clone: This sample also contains other DNA sequences that code for the same CDR3. This rearrangement joins TRBV11-3 to TRBJ2-2; TRBD2 aligns across 9 bases. The CDR3 runs to 13 residues. Germline lookup yields CDR1 SGHNT and CDR2 YENEEA. Trimming removed 9 bases from V and 1 base from J; junction bases left unmatched: 0. The CDR3 spells CASSGGNTGELFF. In DNA, the CDR3 is TGTGCCAGTAGCGGGGGGAACACCGGGGAGCTGTTTTTT.

The chain employs TRBV7-9 and TRBJ2-2; no definite D call. The CDR3 consists of 11 residues. Germline V CDR1 and CDR2: SEHNR, FQNEAQ (reference sequence). Trimming shortened V by 7 bases and J by 6 bases, and 6 bases separated the two germline ends. CDR3 nucleotides: TGTGCCAGCAAGAGGTCCGGGGAGCTGTTTTTT. Translating gives CASKRSGELFF.

The chain couples TRBV2 to TRBJ1-6; 7 nucleotides match TRBD1. Per the germline V gene, CDR1 is SNHLY and CDR2 is FYNNEI. The length of the CDR3 is 13 residues. The junction had 13 bases not matched to a gene; V was cut back by 8 bases and J by 15 bases. The CDR3 DNA sequence: TGTGCCAGCGTTAGACAGGGAAGAGTGCGCCTCCACTTT. Its translation is CASVRQGRVRLHF.

The chain is built from TRBV7-9 and TRBJ2-2; D is perhaps TRBD1 or TRBD2 (5 bases each). Germline loops: CDR1 SEHNR, CDR2 FQNEAQ (reference sequence). V dropped 8 bases and J dropped 8 bases, with 9 bases sitting between them. CDR3 size: 11 residues. The CDR3 nucleotides read TGTGCCAGCGAGGGGCCGGGGGAGCTGTTTTTT. Its protein product is CASEGPGELFF.

The rearrangement uses TRBV27 and TRBJ1-2, with 9 positions matching TRBD1. This CDR3 region has 16 residues. J gave up 4 bases and V 4 bases, and 10 bases lay outside the gene matches. CDR1 is MNHEY and CDR2 is SMNVEV in the germline V gene (reference sequence). As DNA, the CDR3 is TGTGCCAGCAGTTCATCGACCGGGACAGGGTTCTATGGCTACACCTTC. Its translation is CASSSSTGTGFYGYTF.